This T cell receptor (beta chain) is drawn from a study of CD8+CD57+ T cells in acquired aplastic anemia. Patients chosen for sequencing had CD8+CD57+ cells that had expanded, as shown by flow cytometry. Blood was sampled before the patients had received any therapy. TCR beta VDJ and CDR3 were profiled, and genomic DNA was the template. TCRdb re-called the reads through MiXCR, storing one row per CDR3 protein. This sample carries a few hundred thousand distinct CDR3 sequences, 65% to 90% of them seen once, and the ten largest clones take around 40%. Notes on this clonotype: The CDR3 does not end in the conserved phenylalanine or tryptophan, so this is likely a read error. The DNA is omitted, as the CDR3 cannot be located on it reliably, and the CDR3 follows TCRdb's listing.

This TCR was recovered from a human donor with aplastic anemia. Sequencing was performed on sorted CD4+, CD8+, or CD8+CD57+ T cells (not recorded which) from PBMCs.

CDR3: CASSLGAAPHSNQ. J is TRBJ2-1 and V is TRBV7-8; the DNA was not compared with TRBD1, the D call given in the table. The germline gives CDR1 SGHVS, CDR2 FQNEAQ. Including both end residues, the CDR3 is 13 amino acids long.